Presented here are 18 T cell receptor beta chains from one specimen sequenced in a study of blood T cell repertoires in COVID-19. The repertoire was sequenced with immunoSEQ multiplex PCR; TCRdb's copy has only in-frame clones and lacks some. The sample yields around 250,000 clones, less than 85% seen once. The sequencing sample was made of peripheral blood. These receptors originate from a woman in her late teens or twenties with acute or convalescent COVID-19.

V and J are TRBV10-3 and TRBJ1-1; possibly TRBD1 for D (5 bases). Germline lookup yields CDR1 ENHRY and CDR2 SYGVKD. CDR3 length: 15 residues. V lost 3 bases, J lost 0 bases, and 11 bases lay in between. CDR3 loop: CAISELDSMNTEAFF. The CDR3 nucleotides are TGTGCCATCAGTGAACTCGACAGCATGAACACTGAAGCTTTCTTT.

This clone was picked up one time. The chain combines TRBV29-1 with TRBJ1-1, with 7 positions matching TRBD1. The germline V gene has CDR1 SQVTM and CDR2 ANQGSEA. V trimming: 5 bases; J trimming: 0 bases; junction bases outside the gene matches: 18. The CDR3 consists of 18 residues. The chain's CDR3 is CSVSLFLTTGTVNTEAFF. DNA for the CDR3: TGCAGCGTTTCGCTCTTTCTCACGACCGGGACAGTGAACACTGAAGCTTTCTTT. The whole variable domain, filled in from reference TRBV29-1 and TRBJ1-1, reads SAVISQKPSRDICQRGTSLTIQCQVDSQVTMMFWYRQQPGQSLTLIATANQGSEATYESGFVIDKFPISRPNLTFSTLTVSNMSPEDSSIYLCSVSLFLTTGTVNTEAFFGQGTRLTVV.

The rearrangement uses TRBV7-2 and TRBJ1-1; 8 bases line up with TRBD1. The CDR3 extends over 15 amino acids. V lost 1 base and J lost 7; bases outside the gene matches: 8. Germline loops: CDR1 SGHTA, CDR2 FQGNSA. The CDR3 spells CASSLVGAGGREAFF. Written as DNA, the CDR3 is TGTGCCAGCAGCTTAGTTGGGGCAGGGGGCCGTGAAGCTTTCTTT.

The gene calls are TRBV4-2 and TRBJ2-7; 7 positions match TRBD1. CDR1 and CDR2 from the germline V gene are LGHNA and YNFKEQ. CDR3 size: 15 residues. After removal of 0 bases from V and 5 bases from J, the junction contained 7 bases not matched to a gene. The CDR3 reads CASSQDPDTGDEQYF. DNA for the CDR3: TGTGCCAGCAGCCAAGACCCCGACACAGGGGACGAGCAGTACTTC.

The gene calls are TRBV3-1 (or the pseudogene TRBV3-2) and TRBJ1-2; TRBD1 matches 7 bases. CDR3 length: 14 residues. The J segment lost 4 bases and the V segment lost 1 base, leaving 3 bases of the junction unmatched. From germline, CDR1 is LGHDT and CDR2 YNNKEL (reference sequence). The CDR3 region has the DNA TGTGCCAGCAGCCAAGTGACAGGGCTCTATGGCTACACCTTC. Encoded protein: CASSQVTGLYGYTF.

This clone is a singleton in its sample. This chain uses TRBV19 with TRBJ2-3; a weak D match, TRBD2 (6 bases). The CDR3 has 17 amino acids. V lost 5 bases to trimming and J lost 0 bases, with 18 bases between them. Germline V gene data show CDR1 as LNHDA and CDR2 as SQIVND (reference sequence). The CDR3 DNA reads TGTGCCAGTAGTGGAAGCGGGTCGGCGACGAGCACAGATACGCAGTATTTT. Amino acids: CASSGSGSATSTDTQYF.

The chain uses TRBV9 and TRBJ1-1, with a weak D call TRBD1 (6 bases). CDR1 SGDLS and CDR2 YYNGEE come from the germline V gene. This CDR3 contains 15 residues. Trimming removed 4 bases at V and 1 base at J, with 14 bases between. CDR3 residues: CASSPYGQSNTEAFF. CDR3 coding DNA: TGTGCCAGCAGCCCGTACGGACAGTCGAACACTGAAGCTTTCTTT.

About this clone itself: An end of the junction does not agree with germline; a read error may underlie this. This chain uses TRBV7-8 with TRBJ2-7, with D perhaps matching TRBD2 (5 bases). This CDR3 has 15 residues. Per the germline V gene, CDR1 is SGHVS and CDR2 is FQNEAQ. As DNA, the CDR3 is TGTGCCAGCAGCCTAGCCTTGGGAGAAGCCTACGAGCAGTACTTC. It codes for CASSLALGEAYEQYF.

V and J are TRBV5-4 and TRBJ2-3; the D gene is possibly TRBD1 (7 bases). Trimming took off 6 bases at V and 5 bases at J, with 31 bases between the two ends. The CDR3 is 19 amino acids. Germline CDR1 and CDR2: SGHNT and YYREEE (reference sequence). The CDR3 DNA is TGTGCCAGCACCCTCGACGGCAGGGGGGCACCACCCACCGGAGATACGCAGTATTTT. Translating it yields CASTLDGRGAPPTGDTQYF.

The chain couples TRBV19 to TRBJ1-2; 9 nucleotides agree with TRBD1. This CDR3 spans 14 amino acids. Germline V lookup: CDR1 LNHDA, CDR2 SQIVND (reference sequence). Trimming at V came to 4 bases and at J to 9 bases, leaving 9 bases not matched to a gene. The CDR3 sequence: CASSTSGTGSRYTF. DNA for the CDR3: TGTGCCAGTAGTACATCCGGGACAGGGTCACGCTACACCTTC. The complete variable domain, with remaining parts taken from reference TRBV19 and TRBJ1-2, reads DGGITQSPKYLFRKEGQNVTLSCEQNLNHDAMYWYRQDPGQGLRLIYYSQIVNDFQKGDIAEGYSVSREKKESFPLTVTSAQKNPTAFYLCASSTSGTGSRYTFGSGTRLTVV.

This sequence joins TRBV5-5 and TRBJ2-1; 9 nucleotides align to TRBD1. The CDR3 loop spans 14 amino acids. Germline-derived CDR1 and CDR2 are SGHKS and YYEKEE (reference sequence). J was trimmed by 8 bases and V by 0 bases; bases with no gene match: 3. The CDR3 loop is CASSLGQGVDEQFF. CDR3 in DNA: TGTGCCAGCAGCTTGGGACAGGGGGTTGATGAGCAGTTCTTC.

This clone was recorded a few times. The V gene is TRBV30, the J gene TRBJ2-7; a possible D gene is TRBD2 (6 bases). Trimming removed 0 bases from V and 6 bases from J, with 15 bases in between. This CDR3 has 14 residues. From germline, CDR1 is GTSNPN and CDR2 SVGIG (reference sequence). CDR3 in amino acids: CAWSVSVWRGEQYF. CDR3 nucleotides: TGTGCCTGGAGTGTATCAGTCTGGCGGGGCGAGCAGTACTTC.

This chain connects TRBV10-3 to TRBJ2-1; TRBD2 matches at 9 bases. CDR3 length: 15 residues. CDR1 and CDR2 from the germline V gene are ENHRY and SYGVKD. V trimming: 7 bases; J trimming: 5 bases; junction bases outside the gene matches: 9. Written as DNA, the CDR3 is TGTGCCATCACCCGGGGTAGCGGGAGCCACAATGAGCAGTTCTTC. This encodes CAITRGSGSHNEQFF.

The rearrangement links TRBV30 to TRBJ2-1; D remains unclear. The CDR3 contains 11 residues. Trimming shortened V by 0 bases and J by 6 bases, and 3 bases separated the two germline ends. CDR1 and CDR2 (germline): GTSNPN, SVGIG (reference sequence). The CDR3 sequence: CAWSVANEQFF. As DNA, the CDR3 is TGTGCCTGGAGTGTAGCCAATGAGCAGTTCTTC.

This rearrangement joins TRBV7-8 to TRBJ1-4, with 8 bases identical to TRBD1. From germline, CDR1 is SGHVS and CDR2 FQNEAQ. Trimming at V came to 2 bases and at J to 6 bases, leaving 8 bases not matched to a gene. This CDR3 comprises 16 residues. As DNA, the CDR3 is TGTGCCAGCAGCTTAATGGGTGGACAGGGCTATGAAAAACTGTTTTTT. As protein: CASSLMGGQGYEKLFF.

In its sample, this clone was seen a few times. The rearrangement joins TRBV29-1 to TRBJ2-7, with 7 bases fitting TRBD1. Unmatched junction bases numbered 2, after V lost 1 base and J lost 2 bases. The length of the CDR3 is 13 residues. The germline CDR1 and CDR2 sequences are SQVTM and ANQGSEA. The CDR3 bases are TGCAGCGTTGAAGGAGGACAGGCCTACGAGCAGTACTTC. Its protein is CSVEGGQAYEQYF.

This clone was detected only once. The J gene is TRBJ2-2, the V gene TRBV20-1, with unresolved D. Germline V gives CDR1 DFQATT, CDR2 SNEGSKA (reference sequence). The ends were cut back, 4 bases at V and 9 bases at J, with 9 bases in the middle. This CDR3 contains 11 residues. CDR3 coding DNA: TGCAGTGCTACCGAGTACCGGGAGCTGTTTTTT. Protein: CSATEYRELFF.

V is TRBV11-2 and J is TRBJ2-7, with D maybe TRBD2 (6 bases). The germline V and J ends were trimmed by 8 bases and 4 bases, with 15 bases remaining between them. Per germline, CDR1 SGHAT and CDR2 FQNNGV. This CDR3 region has 13 residues. Written as DNA, the CDR3 is TGTGCCAGCGATAGCGGAGTTAGTTACGAGCAGTACTTC. It translates to CASDSGVSYEQYF.